Detailed here is one TCR beta chain. Its antigen is not known. Sequencing was performed with immunoSEQ multiplex PCR; in TCRdb, only in-frame clones are kept and a portion is missing. The data contain approximately 100,000 clones, about 87% of them singletons. The sample comes from a study of T cell responses to AZD1222 COVID-19 vaccine. Study findings and constraints: Close to half of all spike-specific TCRs reportedly target regions of the variants that are unmutated. An increase in Spike-specific TCR breadth and depth was observed after two AZD1222 doses.

The V gene end was trimmed by 1 base and the J gene end by 4 bases; junction bases not matched to a gene: 1. The CDR3 loop spans 15 amino acids. Per the germline V gene, CDR1 is SEHNR and CDR2 is FQNEAQ (reference sequence). The V and J genes are TRBV7-9 and TRBJ2-5; 12 bases are shared with TRBD2. This sequence was found in an adult who received the AZD1222 COVID-19 vaccine. The source material was peripheral blood, sampled 28 days after the second AZD1222 dose. The CDR3 sequence is CASSLGLAGAETQYF. CDR3 in DNA: TGTGCCAGCAGCTTAGGACTAGCGGGAGCAGAGACCCAGTACTTC.